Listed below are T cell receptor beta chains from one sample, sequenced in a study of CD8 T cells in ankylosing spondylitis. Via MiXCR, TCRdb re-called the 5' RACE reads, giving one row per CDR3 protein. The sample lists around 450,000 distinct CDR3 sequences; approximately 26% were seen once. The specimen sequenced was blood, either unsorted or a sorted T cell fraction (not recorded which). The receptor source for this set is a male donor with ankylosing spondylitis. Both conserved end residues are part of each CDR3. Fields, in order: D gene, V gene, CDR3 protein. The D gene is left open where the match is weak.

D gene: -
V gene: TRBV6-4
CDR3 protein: CASSERGEQFF

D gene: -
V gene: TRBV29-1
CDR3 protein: CSVVLRDREDTQYF

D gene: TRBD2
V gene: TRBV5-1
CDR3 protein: CASSLALADADTQYF

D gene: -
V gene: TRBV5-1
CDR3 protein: CASSLGQNTDTQYF

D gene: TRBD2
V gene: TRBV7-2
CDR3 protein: CASRLGLAVNEQFF

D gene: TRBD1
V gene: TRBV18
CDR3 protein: CASSPRDRRSYEQYF

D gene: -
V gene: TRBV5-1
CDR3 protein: CASSFDTMNTEAFF

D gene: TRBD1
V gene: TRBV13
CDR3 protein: CASSLRTGGPDEQFF

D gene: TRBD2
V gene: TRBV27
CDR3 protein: CASSPRGPSGTSTDTQYF

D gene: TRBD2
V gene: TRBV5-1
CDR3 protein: CASSPAGAPIGELFF

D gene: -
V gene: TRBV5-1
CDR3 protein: CASSSRTAGDEQYF

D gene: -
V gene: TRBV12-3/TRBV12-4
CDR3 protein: CASSLQDKYSPLHF

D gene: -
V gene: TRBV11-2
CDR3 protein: CASSLVRAVNEKLFF

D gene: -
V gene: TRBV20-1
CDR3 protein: CSARGSESINQPQHF

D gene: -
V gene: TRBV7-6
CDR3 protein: CASSLGSSGPYEQYF

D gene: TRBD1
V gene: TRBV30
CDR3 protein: CAWSQGASGLDTQYF

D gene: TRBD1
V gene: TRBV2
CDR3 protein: CASRRTGGEETQYF

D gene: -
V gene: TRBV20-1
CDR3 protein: CSASPGVADTEAFF

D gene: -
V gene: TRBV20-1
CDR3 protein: CSARSEISYNEQFF

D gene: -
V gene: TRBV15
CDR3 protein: CATSPAGDTIYF

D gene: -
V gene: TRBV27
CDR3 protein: CASSQYAPRFSSYNEQFF

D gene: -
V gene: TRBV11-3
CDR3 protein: CASSLGGRMNNEQFF

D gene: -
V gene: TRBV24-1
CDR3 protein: CATSDQLGGGEQFF

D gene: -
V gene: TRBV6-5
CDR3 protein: CASSYSQRSSGNTIYF

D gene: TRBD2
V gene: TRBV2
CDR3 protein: CASRGGLAGPEQFF

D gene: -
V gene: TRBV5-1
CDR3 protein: CASSLDRVDGELFF

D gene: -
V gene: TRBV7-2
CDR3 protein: CASSLVAGGGSNQPQHF

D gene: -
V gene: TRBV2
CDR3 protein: CASSEGDTGDNEQFF

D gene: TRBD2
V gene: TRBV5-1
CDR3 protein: CASRGTSGSETQYF

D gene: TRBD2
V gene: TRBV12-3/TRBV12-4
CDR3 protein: CASSPRTSGGQETQYF

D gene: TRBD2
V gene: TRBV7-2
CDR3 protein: CASSLGTSSRNEQFF

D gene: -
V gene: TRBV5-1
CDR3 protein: CASSAPVGGGYNEQFF

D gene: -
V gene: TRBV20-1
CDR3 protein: CSARSGTKKETQYF

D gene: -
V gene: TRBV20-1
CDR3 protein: CSARDGGYADGYTF

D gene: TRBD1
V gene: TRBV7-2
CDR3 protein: CASTGTGVTYEQYF

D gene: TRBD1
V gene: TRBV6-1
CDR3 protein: CASSPQGQGAGRNQPQHF

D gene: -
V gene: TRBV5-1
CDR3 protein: CASSLDRVPTEAFF

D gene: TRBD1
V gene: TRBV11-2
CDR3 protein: CASSLEGTGDIEKLFF

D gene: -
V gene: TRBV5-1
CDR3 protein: CASSLAGPMNTEAFF

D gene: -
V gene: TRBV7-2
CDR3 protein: CASSSPYGANVLTF

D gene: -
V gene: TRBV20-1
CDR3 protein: CSALNRDNEKLFF

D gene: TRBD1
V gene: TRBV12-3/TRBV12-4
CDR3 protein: CASRLQGRYGELFF

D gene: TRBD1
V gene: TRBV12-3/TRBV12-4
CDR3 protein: CASSLGQGGTGELFF

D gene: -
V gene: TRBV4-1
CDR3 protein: CASSQERKDSGVPKRTDTQYF

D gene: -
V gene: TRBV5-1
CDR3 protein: CASSLGPDTEAFF

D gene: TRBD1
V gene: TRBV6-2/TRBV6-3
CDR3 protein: CAGRNGDRGGQPQHF

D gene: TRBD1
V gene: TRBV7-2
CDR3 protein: CASSSQGGNYGYTF

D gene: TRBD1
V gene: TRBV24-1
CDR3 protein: CATSDLGQGVTGELFF

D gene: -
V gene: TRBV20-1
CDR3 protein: CSARSVAVVNYNEQFF

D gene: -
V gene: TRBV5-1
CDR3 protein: CASSSDGRNTEAFF

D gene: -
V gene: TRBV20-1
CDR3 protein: CSARGPLVPEQYF

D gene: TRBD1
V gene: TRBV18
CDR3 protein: CASSPDRAGTEAFF

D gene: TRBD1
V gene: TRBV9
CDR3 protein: CASSVLQGPETQYF

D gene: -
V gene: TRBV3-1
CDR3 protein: CASSLLNNEQFF

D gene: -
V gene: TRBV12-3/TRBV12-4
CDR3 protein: CASSLETLGLNPGELFF

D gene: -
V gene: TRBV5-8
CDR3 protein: CASSLQPGTPEAFF

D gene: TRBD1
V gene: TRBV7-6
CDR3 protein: CASSSSGTENEKLFF

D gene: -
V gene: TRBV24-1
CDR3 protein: CATSSDSDEQYF

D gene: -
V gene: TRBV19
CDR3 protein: CASSPRLESHEQFF

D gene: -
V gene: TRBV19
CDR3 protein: CASSNNNAAFF